What follows is one T cell receptor (beta chain) and its context. Relative to the germline gene, one junction end is altered; a read error may explain this. Per the original methods: It was from CDR3 differences across clinicopathological groups that a distant-metastasis classifier for papillary thyroid cancer was built. TCRdb reprocessed the PCR reads via MiXCR. The authors' filters were not applied to this entry. The repertoire includes some 26,000 clones, approximately 22% of them detected once, and 4.4% sits in the top ten. The CDR3 is 13 amino acids. The germline gives CDR1 SQVTM, CDR2 ANQGSEA. The entire patient cohort was treatment-naive prior to thyroid surgery. The data stem from a study of metastatic and nonmetastatic thyroid tumors.

The sample comprised adjacent normal tissue. This receptor was taken from a female donor with papillary thyroid cancer or a benign thyroid nodule (not recorded which). Some clones in this sample may be carry-over from other donors' samples. This rearrangement joins TRBV29-1 to TRBJ1-3; 7 nucleotides match TRBD1. CDR3 residues: CSGKGAAGNTIDF. The CDR3 DNA reads as TGCAGTGGGAAGGGGGCTGCCGGAAACACCATAGATTTT.